The 27 T cell receptor beta chains listed next were all sequenced from one sample in a study of T cell clonotyping in hematopoietic cell transplantation. The table came from immunoSEQ multiplex PCR; TCRdb's copy has only in-frame clones and leaves some out. The repertoire includes about 3,500 clones, about 80% of them detected once, and roughly 28% sits in the top ten. The material was peripheral blood mononuclear cells, obtained at the time of graft-versus-host disease after allogeneic stem cell transplant. The receptors come from a female patient aged 50-59 years who had an allogeneic stem cell transplant from an unrelated donor, so the T cells may come from the graft donor. Some clones in this sample may be carry-over from other donors' samples.

DNA for the CDR3: TGTGCCAGCAGTTCCATTCAGGGGGCAGTTTGGCAGTACTTC. Translated, it gives CASSSIQGAVWQYF. The J gene is TRBJ2-7, the V gene TRBV27; 8 bases align to TRBD1. This CDR3 contains 14 residues. V was pared by 4 bases and J by 9 bases, with 11 bases of the junction left unmatched. CDR1 and CDR2 from the germline V gene are MNHEY and SMNVEV (reference sequence).

This rearrangement joins TRBV6-5 to TRBJ1-5; 9 bases are a match to TRBD1. The CDR3 has 10 residues. Germline lookup yields CDR1 MNHEY and CDR2 SVGAGI. Written as DNA, the CDR3 is TGTGGGACAGGGGAACAGCCCCAGCATTTT. This translates into CGTGEQPQHF.

The chain has TRBV20-1 and TRBJ1-2; D might be TRBD1 (5 bases). CDR1 DFQATT and CDR2 SNEGSKA come from the germline V gene (reference sequence). Trimming removed 4 bases at V and 7 bases at J, with 10 bases between. This CDR3 has 11 residues. The CDR3 reads CSATQGSGYTF. CDR3 nucleotide sequence: TGCAGTGCTACCCAGGGTTCTGGCTACACCTTC.

This clone showed up just once. V and J are TRBV5-1 and TRBJ1-1, with unresolved D. CDR1 and CDR2 from the germline V gene are SGHRS and YFSETQ. The V gene lost 0 bases and the J gene lost 1 base, with 10 bases spanning the gap. This CDR3 is built from 15 residues. The CDR3 sequence: CASSLGRLGNTEAFF. In nucleotides, the CDR3 is TGCGCCAGCAGCTTGGGTAGGCTAGGGAACACTGAAGCTTTCTTT.

The chain employs TRBV5-1 and TRBJ1-1; 7 nucleotides match TRBD1. Germline CDR1 SGHRS, CDR2 YFSETQ. Trimming cost V 3 bases and J 4 bases; bases outside gene matches: 6. The CDR3 has 14 amino acids. CDR3 amino acids: CASSSGQLGTEAFF. In DNA, the CDR3 is TGCGCCAGCAGCTCGGGACAGTTGGGCACTGAAGCTTTCTTT.

The CDR3 region is CASGRGWGSLAFF. Written as DNA, the CDR3 is TGTGCCAGCGGAAGAGGGTGGGGGTCGTTGGCTTTCTTT. This rearrangement joins TRBV7-2 to TRBJ1-1, with D tentatively TRBD1 (5 bases). The V end lost 8 bases, the J end lost 11 bases, and 21 bases lay between the germline ends. The length of the CDR3 is 13 residues. CDR1 is SGHTA, CDR2 FQGNSA, per germline.

This clone occurred once. V usage is TRBV5-1 and J usage is TRBJ2-1; D uncertain. V dropped 4 bases and J dropped 0 bases, with 11 bases sitting between them. Germline V gene lookup returns CDR1 SGHRS and CDR2 YFSETQ. This CDR3 has 15 residues. The CDR3 protein is CASSAGSSSYNEQFF. The CDR3 nucleotides are TGCGCCAGCAGCGCCGGCAGCAGCTCCTACAATGAGCAGTTCTTC.

The chain has TRBV7-3 and TRBJ2-5; TRBD2 agrees at 8 bases. V gave up 5 bases and J gave up 5 bases; unmatched junction bases: 7. Germline V gene sequence: CDR1 SGHTA, CDR2 FQGTGA. The CDR3 spans 14 residues. CDR3 nucleotides: TGTGCCAGCAGCCCCCGCGGGGGGACGGAGACCCAGTACTTC. Its protein product is CASSPRGGTETQYF.

The V and J genes are TRBV7-3 and TRBJ2-3; D perhaps matches TRBD2 (6 bases). The CDR3 consists of 14 residues. The germline CDR1 and CDR2 sequences are SGHTA and FQGTGA. The V end lost 5 bases, the J end lost 4 bases, and 13 bases lay between the germline ends. This CDR3 is CASSPHSGPDTQYF. The DNA for the CDR3 is TGTGCCAGCAGCCCCCACAGCGGGCCAGATACGCAGTATTTT.

This clone rates as large. The chain has TRBV19 and TRBJ1-1; D remains ambiguous. Germline V gene data show CDR1 as LNHDA and CDR2 as SQIVND (reference sequence). CDR3 length: 13 residues. V dropped 1 base and J dropped 4 bases, with 7 bases sitting between them. The CDR3 sequence: CASSIGIATEAFF. CDR3 coding DNA: TGTGCCAGTAGTATAGGAATTGCCACTGAAGCTTTCTTT.

This clone was counted once. J is TRBJ1-2 and V is TRBV11-2; D uncertain. Germline V gene lookup returns CDR1 SGHAT and CDR2 FQNNGV. This CDR3 comprises 14 residues. Between the trimmed V and J ends, which lost 1 base and 4 bases, there was a span of 10 bases. The CDR3 nucleotides are TGTGCCAGCAGCTTAGCAAGGGAGGGCTATGGCTACACCTTC. Its protein product is CASSLAREGYGYTF.

The chain joins TRBV4-1 to TRBJ2-2; weak D call: TRBD2 (7 bases). The germline gives CDR1 MGHRA, CDR2 YSYEKL. The CDR3 has 16 residues. Deletions cut 4 bases from V and 5 bases from J, with 17 bases between. The CDR3 bases are TGCGCCAGCAGCCTTGCGGGGGCTGGGGTGACCGGGGAGCTGTTTTTT. It specifies CASSLAGAGVTGELFF.

The chain links TRBV19 to TRBJ2-7; tentative D call: TRBD1 (5 bases). Germline V lookup: CDR1 LNHDA, CDR2 SQIVND (reference sequence). V lost 0 bases, J lost 4 bases, and 13 bases lay in between. This CDR3 has 15 amino acids. Written as DNA, the CDR3 is TGTGCCAGTAGTATAGATTCGAACAGGAGATACGAGCAGTACTTC. Protein product: CASSIDSNRRYEQYF.

The table lists this clone with a count of one. V gene TRBV6-6 combines with J gene TRBJ2-4, with 7 bases identical to TRBD1. CDR3 length: 14 residues. J was trimmed by 6 bases and V by 6 bases; bases with no gene match: 8. Germline V gives CDR1 MNHNY, CDR2 SVGAGI (reference sequence). CDR3 coding DNA: TGTGCCAGCAGCTTACAGGGGCAGGGAAACATTCAGTACTTC. Translating it yields CASSLQGQGNIQYF.

This sequence joins TRBV6-6 and TRBJ2-3; D ambiguous. The V and J ends lost 4 bases and 0 bases respectively, with 5 bases between them. Germline CDR1 is MNHNY and CDR2 is SVGAGI (reference sequence). The CDR3 length is 13 residues. CDR3: CASSLQSTDTQYF. CDR3 sequence (DNA): TGTGCCAGCAGTTTACAGAGCACAGATACGCAGTATTTT.

This chain links TRBV5-4 with TRBJ2-1; D is perhaps TRBD1 or TRBD2 (5 bases each). The CDR3 is 14 amino acids. Trimming stripped 1 base from V and 6 bases from J, with 11 bases between. Germline lookup yields CDR1 SGHNT and CDR2 YYREEE (reference sequence). CDR3 in amino acids: CASSLLLGVNEQFF. CDR3 in DNA: TGTGCCAGCAGCTTGCTTCTGGGGGTCAATGAGCAGTTCTTC.

The chain links TRBV2 to TRBJ1-1; D is ambiguous. V lost 0 bases and J 5 bases, leaving 13 bases between the germline ends. Germline-derived CDR1 and CDR2 are SNHLY and FYNNEI. The CDR3 extends over 15 amino acids. CDR3 amino acids: CASSEAPLLGTEAFF. CDR3 sequence (DNA): TGTGCCAGCAGTGAAGCGCCGCTCTTGGGGACTGAAGCTTTCTTT. Based on the CDR3 plus reference TRBV2 and TRBJ1-1, the full variable domain is EPEVTQTPSHQVTQMGQEVILRCVPISNHLYFYWYRQILGQKVEFLVSFYNNEISEKSEIFDDQFSVERPDGSNFTLKIRSTKLEDSAMYFCASSEAPLLGTEAFFGQGTRLTVV.

This clone was counted a single time. The chain combines TRBV5-1 with TRBJ2-3; 7 bases match TRBD1. Per germline, CDR1 SGHRS and CDR2 YFSETQ. CDR3 length equals 16 residues. The V gene end was trimmed by 0 bases and the J gene end by 2 bases; junction bases not matched to a gene: 6. CDR3 residues: CASSLDATGDTDTQYF. The CDR3 bases are TGCGCCAGCAGCTTGGATGCAACAGGGGACACAGATACGCAGTATTTT.

The chain has TRBV4-1 and TRBJ2-5; 11 bases agree with TRBD2. The CDR3 totals 18 residues. The junction had 8 bases not matched to a gene; V was cut back by 0 bases and J by 2 bases. Looked up from germline, CDR1 is MGHRA and CDR2 is YSYEKL. CDR3: CASSQETAASGGQETQYF. Here the CDR3 DNA reads TGCGCCAGCAGCCAAGAGACCGCGGCTAGCGGGGGGCAAGAGACCCAGTACTTC.

For this clone: The germline gene is not matched at one end of the junction; a read error may be the cause. The chain employs TRBV7-9 and TRBJ1-1; a weak D match, TRBD1 (5 bases). CDR1 and CDR2 (germline): SEHNR, FQNEAQ (reference sequence). There are 13 residues in the CDR3. The CDR3 bases are TGTGCCAGCAGCCCCCGGGGGAACAGTGAAGCTTTCTTT. Its protein product is CASSPRGNSEAFF. Combining the CDR3 with reference TRBV7-9 and TRBJ1-1 gives the whole variable domain DTGVSQNPRHKITKRGQNVTFRCDPISEHNRLYWYRQTLGQGPEFLTYFQNEAQLEKSRLLSDRFSAERPKGSFSTLEIQRTEQGDSAMYLCASSPRGNSEAFFGQGTRLTVV.

This clone was seen only a few times. The chain couples TRBV13 to TRBJ1-6; D remains ambiguous. Germline assignment: CDR1 PRHDT and CDR2 FYEKMQ (reference sequence). V was trimmed by 1 base and J by 9 bases, leaving 13 bases between them. The CDR3 sequence is 15 residues long. The CDR3 bases are TGTGCCAGCAGCTTAGTTGGAGAACGTCCTTCACCCCTCCACTTT. Its translation is CASSLVGERPSPLHF.

The rearrangement uses TRBV27 and TRBJ2-7; perhaps TRBD1 as D (6 bases). The germline V and J ends were trimmed by 4 bases and 6 bases, with 19 bases remaining between them. Germline V lookup: CDR1 MNHEY, CDR2 SMNVEV (reference sequence). This CDR3 spans 15 amino acids. CDR3 nucleotides: TGTGCCAGCAGTTCTCTAGGGGGTAGGGGCGGCGAGCAGTACTTC. As protein: CASSSLGGRGGEQYF.

V and J are TRBV7-2 and TRBJ2-7; no clear D. The CDR3 is made up of 12 amino acids. Trimming removed 2 bases at V and 6 bases at J, with 8 bases between. CDR1 is SGHTA, CDR2 FQGNSA, per germline. The CDR3 is CASSLSWGEQYF. CDR3 sequence (DNA): TGTGCCAGCAGCTTAAGTTGGGGCGAGCAGTACTTC.

The chain recombines TRBV15 with TRBJ1-1; weak D call: TRBD1 (5 bases). The CDR3 contains 13 residues. The germline V and J ends were trimmed by 0 bases and 7 bases, with 9 bases remaining between them. CDR1 is LNHNV and CDR2 is YYDKDF in the germline V gene (reference sequence). The chain's CDR3 is CATSRDLTGEAFF. The DNA of the CDR3 is TGTGCCACCAGCAGAGATTTAACAGGTGAAGCTTTCTTT.

This sequence joins TRBV7-2 and TRBJ1-1; D unresolved. CDR1 and CDR2 (germline): SGHTA, FQGNSA. There are 14 residues in the CDR3. The V end was cut by 5 bases, the J end by 4 bases, with 14 bases between. The CDR3 region is CASSPLRVITEAFF. Written as DNA, the CDR3 is TGTGCCAGCAGCCCTTTGAGGGTAATCACTGAAGCTTTCTTT.

This clone was seen more than once but under ten times. Different DNA sequences within this sample yield the same CDR3. The chain is built from TRBV7-8 and TRBJ2-7; D call uncertain. This CDR3 is built from 14 residues. The V gene's germline CDR1 is SGHVS and CDR2 FQNEAQ. Between the trimmed V and J ends, which lost 2 bases and 2 bases, there was a span of 10 bases. CDR3 loop: CASSLLGRTYEQYF. The CDR3 DNA follows: TGTGCCAGCAGCTTATTAGGCCGAACCTACGAGCAGTACTTC. Using reference TRBV7-8 and TRBJ2-7 for the parts outside the CDR3, the full variable domain is GAGVSQSPRYKVAKRGQDVALRCDPISGHVSLFWYQQALGQGPEFLTYFQNEAQLDKSGLPSDRFFAERPEGSVSTLKIQRTQQEDSAVYLCASSLLGRTYEQYFGPGTRLTVT.

The rearrangement uses TRBV4-2 and TRBJ1-2; TRBD1 matches at 10 bases. The CDR3 contains 17 residues. V lost 1 base, J lost 8 bases, and 13 bases stayed unmatched. Per germline, CDR1 LGHNA and CDR2 YNFKEQ. The CDR3 loop is CASSQGLAGTGEGGYTF. CDR3 nucleotides: TGTGCCAGCAGCCAAGGGCTAGCGGGGACAGGGGAAGGAGGCTACACCTTC.